This T cell receptor beta chain was identified during a study of OX40 agonist ivuxolimab in advanced cancers. Notes on the study in general: Antigen specificity remained undetermined for the expanded peripheral T cells. Expanded clones were, on average, more numerous in CD8+ T cells than in CD4+.

Germline-derived CDR1 and CDR2 are SQVTM and ANQGSEA. The CDR3 spans 13 residues. J gave up 7 bases and V 6 bases, and 8 bases lay outside the gene matches. A remark on this clone: Antigen: not known.

The table came from immunoSEQ multiplex PCR; TCRdb's copy has only in-frame clones and leaves some out. Here the sample spans approximately 99,000 clones, 91% being singletons. Patients were ruled out by autoimmune disease history or systemic immunosuppression. This clonotype was obtained from an adult with an advanced solid tumor such as melanoma, head and neck, liver or kidney cancer. This specimen consisted of CD4+ or CD8+ T cells sorted from blood, obtained in a trial of the OX40 agonist ivuxolimab. The rearrangement links TRBV29-1 to TRBJ1-1, with 10 positions matching TRBD1. CDR3 coding DNA: TGCAGCGTAATCGGGACAGGGGATAGTGAAGCTTTCTTT. It is translated as CSVIGTGDSEAFF.